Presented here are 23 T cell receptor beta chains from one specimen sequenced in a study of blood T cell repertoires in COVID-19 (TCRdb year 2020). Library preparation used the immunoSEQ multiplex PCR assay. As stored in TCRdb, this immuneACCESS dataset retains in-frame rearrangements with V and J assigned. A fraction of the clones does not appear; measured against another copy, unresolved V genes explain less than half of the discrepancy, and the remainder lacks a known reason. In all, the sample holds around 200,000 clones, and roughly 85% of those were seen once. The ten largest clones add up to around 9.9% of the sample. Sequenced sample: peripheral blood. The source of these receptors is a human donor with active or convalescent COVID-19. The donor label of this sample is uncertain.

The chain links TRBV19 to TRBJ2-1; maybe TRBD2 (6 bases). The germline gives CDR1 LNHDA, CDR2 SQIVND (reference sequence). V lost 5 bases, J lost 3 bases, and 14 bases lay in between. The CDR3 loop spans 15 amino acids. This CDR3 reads CASSLIGGDYNEQFF. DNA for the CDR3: TGTGCCAGTAGTTTGATCGGGGGAGACTACAATGAGCAGTTCTTC.

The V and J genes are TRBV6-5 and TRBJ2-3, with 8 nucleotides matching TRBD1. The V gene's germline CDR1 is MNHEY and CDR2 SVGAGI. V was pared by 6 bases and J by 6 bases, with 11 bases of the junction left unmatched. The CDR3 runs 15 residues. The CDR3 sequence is CASSGVDRARDTQYF. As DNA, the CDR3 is TGTGCCAGCAGCGGGGTGGACAGGGCCAGGGATACGCAGTATTTT.

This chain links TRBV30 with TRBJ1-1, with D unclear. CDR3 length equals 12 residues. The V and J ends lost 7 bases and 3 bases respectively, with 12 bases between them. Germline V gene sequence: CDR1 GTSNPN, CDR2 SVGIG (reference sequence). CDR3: CASLFRDTEAFF. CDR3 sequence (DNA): TGTGCCTCGCTATTCCGGGACACTGAAGCTTTCTTT. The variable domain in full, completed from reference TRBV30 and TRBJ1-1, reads SQTIHQWPATLVQPVGSPLSLECTVEGTSNPNLYWYRQAAGRGLQLLFYSVGIGQISSEVPQNLSASRPQDRQFILSSKKLLLSDSGFYLCASLFRDTEAFFGQGTRLTVV.

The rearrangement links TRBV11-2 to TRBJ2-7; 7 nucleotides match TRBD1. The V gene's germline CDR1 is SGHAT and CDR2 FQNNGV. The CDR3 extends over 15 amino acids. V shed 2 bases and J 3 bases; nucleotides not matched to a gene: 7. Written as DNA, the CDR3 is TGTGCCAGCAGCTTAAGTCTCGACAGGGTCTACGAGCAGTACTTC. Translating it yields CASSLSLDRVYEQYF.

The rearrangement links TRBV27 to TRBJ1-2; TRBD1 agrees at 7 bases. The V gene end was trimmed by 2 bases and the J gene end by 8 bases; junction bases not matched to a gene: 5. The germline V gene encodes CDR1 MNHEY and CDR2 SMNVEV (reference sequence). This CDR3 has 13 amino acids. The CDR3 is CASSLGGQLGYTF. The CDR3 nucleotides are TGTGCCAGCAGTTTAGGGGGACAGTTAGGCTACACCTTC.

As DNA, the CDR3 is TGTGCCAGCTCATGGGAGCGGGAGAGTGAGCAGTTCTTC. Its translation is CASSWERESEQFF. The rearrangement links TRBV18 to TRBJ2-1, with TRBD2 matching 8 bases. Germline CDR1 and CDR2: KGHSH and LQKENI. The CDR3 has 13 amino acids. J lost 9 bases, V lost 5 bases, and 6 bases had no gene match.

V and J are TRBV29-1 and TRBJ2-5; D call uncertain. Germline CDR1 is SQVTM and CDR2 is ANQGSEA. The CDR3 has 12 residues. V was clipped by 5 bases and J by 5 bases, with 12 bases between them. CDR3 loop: CSVLWALETQYF. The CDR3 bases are TGCAGCGTTCTCTGGGCATTGGAGACCCAGTACTTC. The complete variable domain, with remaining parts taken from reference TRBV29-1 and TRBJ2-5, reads SAVISQKPSRDICQRGTSLTIQCQVDSQVTMMFWYRQQPGQSLTLIATANQGSEATYESGFVIDKFPISRPNLTFSTLTVSNMSPEDSSIYLCSVLWALETQYFGPGTRLLVL.

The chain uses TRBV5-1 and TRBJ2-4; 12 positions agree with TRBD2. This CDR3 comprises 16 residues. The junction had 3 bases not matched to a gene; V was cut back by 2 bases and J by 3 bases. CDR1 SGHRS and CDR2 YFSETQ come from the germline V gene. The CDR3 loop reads CASSFELAGGKNIQYF. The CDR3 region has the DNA TGCGCCAGCAGCTTTGAACTAGCGGGGGGCAAAAACATTCAGTACTTC.

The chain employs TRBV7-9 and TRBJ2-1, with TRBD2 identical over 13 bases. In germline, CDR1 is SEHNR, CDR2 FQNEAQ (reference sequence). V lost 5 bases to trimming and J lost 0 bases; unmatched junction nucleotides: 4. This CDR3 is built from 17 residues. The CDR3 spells CASSPRTSGSSYNEQFF. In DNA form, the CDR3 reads TGTGCCAGCAGCCCCCGGACTAGCGGGAGCTCCTACAATGAGCAGTTCTTC.

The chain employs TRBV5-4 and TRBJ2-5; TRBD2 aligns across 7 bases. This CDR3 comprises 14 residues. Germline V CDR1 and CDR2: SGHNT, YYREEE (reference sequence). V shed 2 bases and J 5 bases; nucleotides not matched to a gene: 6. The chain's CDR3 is CASSLGGSEETQYF. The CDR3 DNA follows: TGTGCCAGCAGCTTAGGCGGGAGCGAGGAGACCCAGTACTTC.

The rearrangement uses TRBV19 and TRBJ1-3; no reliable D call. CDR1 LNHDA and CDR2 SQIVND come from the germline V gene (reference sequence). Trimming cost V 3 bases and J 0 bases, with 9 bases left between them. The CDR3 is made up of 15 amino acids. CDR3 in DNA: TGTGCCAGTAGTATCGGCCAGGCCTCTGGAAACACCATATATTTT. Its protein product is CASSIGQASGNTIYF.

This CDR3 is CSAMTSPQQFF. In nucleotides, the CDR3 is TGCAGTGCTATGACTAGCCCCCAGCAGTTCTTC. J is TRBJ2-1 and V is TRBV20-1; 7 bases line up with TRBD2. Per germline, CDR1 DFQATT and CDR2 SNEGSKA (reference sequence). V dropped 4 bases and J dropped 11; count of bases not matched to a gene: 5. The CDR3 has 11 residues.

The CDR3 DNA follows: TGTGCCAGCCTCGGGACTAACTCCTACGAGCAGTACTTC. Translated: CASLGTNSYEQYF. The rearrangement joins TRBV6-4 to TRBJ2-7; 7 bases match TRBD2. The germline gives CDR1 MRHNA, CDR2 SNTAGT. The CDR3 sequence is 13 residues long. Trimming took 8 bases from V and 0 from J; bases not matched to a gene: 4.

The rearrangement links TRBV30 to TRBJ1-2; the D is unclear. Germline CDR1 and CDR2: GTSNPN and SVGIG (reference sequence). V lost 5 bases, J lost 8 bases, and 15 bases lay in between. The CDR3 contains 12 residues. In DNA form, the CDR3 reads TGTGCCTGGGGAACCACGGGTCGAGGCTACACCTTC. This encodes CAWGTTGRGYTF.

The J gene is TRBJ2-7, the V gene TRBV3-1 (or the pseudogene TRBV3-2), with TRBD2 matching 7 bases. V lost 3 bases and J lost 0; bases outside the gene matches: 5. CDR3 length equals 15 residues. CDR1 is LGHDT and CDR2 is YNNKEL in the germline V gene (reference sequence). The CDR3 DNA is TGTGCCAGCAGCCATCGGACTAGGCCCTCCTACGAGCAGTACTTC. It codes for CASSHRTRPSYEQYF.

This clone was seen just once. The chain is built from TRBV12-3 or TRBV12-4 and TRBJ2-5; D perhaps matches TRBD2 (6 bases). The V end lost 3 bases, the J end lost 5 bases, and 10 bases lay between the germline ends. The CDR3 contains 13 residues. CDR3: CASSFRREETQYF. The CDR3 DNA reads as TGTGCCAGCAGTTTTCGGAGGGAGGAGACCCAGTACTTC.

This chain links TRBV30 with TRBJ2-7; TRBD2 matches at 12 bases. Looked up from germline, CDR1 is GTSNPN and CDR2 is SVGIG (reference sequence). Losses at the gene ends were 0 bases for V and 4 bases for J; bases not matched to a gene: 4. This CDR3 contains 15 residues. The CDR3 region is CAWSVQLAGGYEQYF. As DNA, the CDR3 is TGTGCCTGGAGTGTACAGCTAGCGGGAGGGTACGAGCAGTACTTC. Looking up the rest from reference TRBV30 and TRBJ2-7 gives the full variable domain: SQTIHQWPATLVQPVGSPLSLECTVEGTSNPNLYWYRQAAGRGLQLLFYSVGIGQISSEVPQNLSASRPQDRQFILSSKKLLLSDSGFYLCAWSVQLAGGYEQYFGPGTRLTVT.

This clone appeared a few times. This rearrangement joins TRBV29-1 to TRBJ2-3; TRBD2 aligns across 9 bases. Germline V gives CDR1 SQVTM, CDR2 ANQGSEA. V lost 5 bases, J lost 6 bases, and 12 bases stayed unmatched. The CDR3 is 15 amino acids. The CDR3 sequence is CSVHGLAGPVDTQYF. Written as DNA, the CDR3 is TGCAGCGTTCACGGGCTAGCGGGACCTGTGGATACGCAGTATTTT.

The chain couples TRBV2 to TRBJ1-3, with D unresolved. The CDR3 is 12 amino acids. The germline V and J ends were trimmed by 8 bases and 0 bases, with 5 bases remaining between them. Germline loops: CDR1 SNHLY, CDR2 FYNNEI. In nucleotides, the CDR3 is TGTGCCAGCGTCAACTCTGGAAACACCATATATTTT. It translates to CASVNSGNTIYF.

CDR3 in amino acids: CASSLMGAGVEKLFF. In DNA, the CDR3 is TGTGCCAGCAGCCTCATGGGGGCAGGGGTAGAAAAACTGTTTTTT. The chain couples TRBV11-2 to TRBJ1-4, with D possibly TRBD1 on 6 matching bases. Germline assignment: CDR1 SGHAT and CDR2 FQNNGV. The CDR3 consists of 15 residues. V lost 5 bases and J lost 8, with 18 bases in between.

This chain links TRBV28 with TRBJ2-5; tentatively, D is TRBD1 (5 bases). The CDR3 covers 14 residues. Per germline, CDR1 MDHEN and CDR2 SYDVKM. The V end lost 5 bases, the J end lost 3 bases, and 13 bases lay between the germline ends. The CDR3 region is CASSRPPREETQYF. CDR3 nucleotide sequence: TGTGCCAGCAGTCGACCCCCCAGGGAAGAGACCCAGTACTTC.

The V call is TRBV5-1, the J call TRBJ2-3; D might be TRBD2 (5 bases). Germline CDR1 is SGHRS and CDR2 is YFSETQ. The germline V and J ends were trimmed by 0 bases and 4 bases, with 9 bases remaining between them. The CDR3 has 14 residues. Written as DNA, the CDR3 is TGCGCCAGCAGCTTGGGCCTAGCTGCAGATACGCAGTATTTT. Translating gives CASSLGLAADTQYF.

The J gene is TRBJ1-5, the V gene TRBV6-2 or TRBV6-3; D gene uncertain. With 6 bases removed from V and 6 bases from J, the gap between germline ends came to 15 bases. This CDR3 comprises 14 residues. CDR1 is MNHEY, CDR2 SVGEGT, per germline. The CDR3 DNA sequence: TGTGCCAGCAGCCCCTCTGGAGGAGCTCAGCCCCAGCATTTT. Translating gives CASSPSGGAQPQHF.